One T cell receptor beta chain is described in this entry. This clone is a singleton in its sample. There is no known antigen for this receptor. Qualities for individual bases were not recorded, and no much larger clone is one base off. The identical CDR3 is also encoded by other nucleotide sequences in the sample. The data were taken from a study of blood T cell repertoires in COVID-19 (TCRdb year 2020). Regarding the research as a whole: Collaborator samples came from the United States, Italy and Spain and covered acute and convalescent phases of COVID-19. The material from the prospective study consisted of cDNA or gDNA derived from T cells, B-cell-depleted T cells, or PBMCs. The dataset comprised deeply sampled blood TCRbeta repertoires from subjects exposed to, actively infected with, or recovered from COVID-19. A freely available public database, intended as a resource for researchers studying the immune response to SARS-CoV-2, is where the repertoires were released. The samples were drawn from the first 160 participants of the ongoing ImmuneRACE study and from over a thousand subjects provided by 6 global collaborators. Nearly every sample came with metadata listing a de-identified subject ID, COVID-19 status, age in years and sex. HLA class I and class II types, where available, came from metadata supplied by the sample provider rather than from assay-based typing. The research as a whole found: The quantity of clinical and demographic metadata differed by source and by participant and was supplied without curation.

Trimming takes 2 bases off V and 5 bases off J; junction bases not matched to a gene: 2. The CDR3 spans 13 residues, from the cysteine through the phenylalanine. Only CDR3 DNA is held: 39 bases, read in frame from base 1. CDR1 SGHTA and CDR2 FQGTGA are derived from the germline V gene. Each collaborating institution followed its own protocols to collect whole blood in K2EDTA tubes. For TCRbeta analysis, collaborator samples were shipped as frozen whole blood, as isolated PBMCs, or as DNA extracted from either sample type. The immunoSEQ Assay, a bias-controlled multiplex PCR, was used to amplify TCRbeta CDR3 regions from genomic DNA. On the study's bioinformatics: Within the assay, amplification of reference gene primers was used to estimate how many nucleated cells each sample contained. To quantify the absolute abundance of each unique TCRbeta CDR3 rearrangement, sequence reads were collapsed and filtered. Productive Simpson clonality was computed per sample as the square root of Simpson's diversity index over productive rearrangements. As stored in TCRdb, this immuneACCESS dataset retains in-frame rearrangements with V and J assigned. A fraction of the clones does not appear; measured against another copy, unresolved V genes explain less than half of the discrepancy, and the remainder lacks a known reason. D and trimming come from the DNA, and the V and J calls and clone size come from that table. Within this sample are about 100,000 clones, with just over 90% of them counted one time only. Over 1% of the sample rests with the top ten.

The sequence is built from TRBV7-3 and TRBJ2-5, and 7 junctional nucleotides match TRBD2. This clonotype originated in a woman aged 25 to 39 with acute or convalescent COVID-19. The specimen was peripheral blood. The CDR3 protein is CASSLGGVETQYF. The DNA sequence is as follows: TGTGCCAGCAGCTTAGGGGGGGTGGAGACCCAGTACTTC.